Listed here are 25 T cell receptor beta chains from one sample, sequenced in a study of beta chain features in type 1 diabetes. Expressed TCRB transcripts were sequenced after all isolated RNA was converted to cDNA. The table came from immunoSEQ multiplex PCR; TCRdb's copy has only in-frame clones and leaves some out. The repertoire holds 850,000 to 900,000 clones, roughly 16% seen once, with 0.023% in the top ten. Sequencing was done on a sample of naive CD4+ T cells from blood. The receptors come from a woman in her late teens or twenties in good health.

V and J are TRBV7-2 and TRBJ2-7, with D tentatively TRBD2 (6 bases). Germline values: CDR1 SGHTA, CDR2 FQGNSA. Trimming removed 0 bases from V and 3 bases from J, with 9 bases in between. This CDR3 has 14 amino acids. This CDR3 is CASSLAREDYEQYF. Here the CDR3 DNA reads TGTGCCAGCAGCTTAGCAAGGGAGGACTACGAGCAGTACTTC.

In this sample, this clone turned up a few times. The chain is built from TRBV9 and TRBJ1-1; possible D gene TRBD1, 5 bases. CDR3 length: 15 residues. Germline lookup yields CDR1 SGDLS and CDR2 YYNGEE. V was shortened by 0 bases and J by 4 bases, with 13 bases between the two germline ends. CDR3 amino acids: CASSVEGVVGTEAFF. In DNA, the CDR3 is TGTGCCAGCAGCGTAGAAGGGGTGGTGGGCACTGAAGCTTTCTTT.

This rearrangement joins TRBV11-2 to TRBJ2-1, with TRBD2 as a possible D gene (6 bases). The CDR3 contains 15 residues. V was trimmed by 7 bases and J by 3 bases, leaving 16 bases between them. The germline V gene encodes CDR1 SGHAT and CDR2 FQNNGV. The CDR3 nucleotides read TGTGCCAGCAACGGTTTTGCGGGAAGCTACAATGAGCAGTTCTTC. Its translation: CASNGFAGSYNEQFF.

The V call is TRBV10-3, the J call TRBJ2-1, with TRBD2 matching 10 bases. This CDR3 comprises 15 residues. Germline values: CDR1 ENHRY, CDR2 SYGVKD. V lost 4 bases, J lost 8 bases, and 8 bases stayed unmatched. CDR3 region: CAISGGASGSYEQFF. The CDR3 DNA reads TGTGCCATCAGTGGCGGTGCTAGCGGGAGTTATGAGCAGTTCTTC.

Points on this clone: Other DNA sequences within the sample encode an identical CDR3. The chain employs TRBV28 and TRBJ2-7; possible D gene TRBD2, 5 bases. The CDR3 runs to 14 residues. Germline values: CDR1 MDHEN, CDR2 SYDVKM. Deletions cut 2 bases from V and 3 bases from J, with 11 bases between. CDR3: CASSLEGSSYEQYF. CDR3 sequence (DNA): TGTGCCAGCAGTTTAGAGGGCTCCAGCTACGAGCAGTACTTC.

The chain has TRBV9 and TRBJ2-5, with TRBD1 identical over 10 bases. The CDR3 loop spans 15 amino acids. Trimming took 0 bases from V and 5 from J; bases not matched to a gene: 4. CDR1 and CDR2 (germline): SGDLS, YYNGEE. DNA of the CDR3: TGTGCCAGCAGCGTAGTTGGACAGGGGGATGAGACCCAGTACTTC. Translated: CASSVVGQGDETQYF.

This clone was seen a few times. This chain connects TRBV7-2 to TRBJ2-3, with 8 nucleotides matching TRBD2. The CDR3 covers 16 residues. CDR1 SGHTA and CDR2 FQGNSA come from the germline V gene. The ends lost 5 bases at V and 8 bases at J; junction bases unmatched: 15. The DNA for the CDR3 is TGTGCCAGCAGCCCTCTAGGGGCAGGGGCGGGAGGTACGCAGTATTTT. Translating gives CASSPLGAGAGGTQYF.

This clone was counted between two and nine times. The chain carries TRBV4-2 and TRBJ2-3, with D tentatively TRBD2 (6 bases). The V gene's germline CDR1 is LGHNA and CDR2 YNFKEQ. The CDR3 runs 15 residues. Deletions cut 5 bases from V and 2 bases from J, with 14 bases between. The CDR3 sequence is CASSSGLSNTDTQYF. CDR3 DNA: TGTGCCAGCAGCTCGGGACTGAGCAACACAGATACGCAGTATTTT.

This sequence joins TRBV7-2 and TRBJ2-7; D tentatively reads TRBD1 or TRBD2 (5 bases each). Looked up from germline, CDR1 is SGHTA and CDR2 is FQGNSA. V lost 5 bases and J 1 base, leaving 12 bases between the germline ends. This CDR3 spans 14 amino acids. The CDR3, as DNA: TGTGCCAGCAGCCCCCGGGACGGATCCTACGAGCAGTACTTC. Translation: CASSPRDGSYEQYF.

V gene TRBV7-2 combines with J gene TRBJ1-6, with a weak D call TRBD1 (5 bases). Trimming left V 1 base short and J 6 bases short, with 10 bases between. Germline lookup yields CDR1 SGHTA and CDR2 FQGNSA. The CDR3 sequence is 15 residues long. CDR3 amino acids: CASSLGGTANSPLHF. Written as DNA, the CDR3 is TGTGCCAGCAGCTTAGGGGGGACTGCTAATTCACCCCTCCACTTT.

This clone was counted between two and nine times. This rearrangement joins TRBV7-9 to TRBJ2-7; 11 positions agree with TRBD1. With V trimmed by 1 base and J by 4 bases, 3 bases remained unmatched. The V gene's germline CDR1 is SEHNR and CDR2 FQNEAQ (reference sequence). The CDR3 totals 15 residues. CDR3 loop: CASSLGTGGQYEQYF. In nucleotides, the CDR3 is TGTGCCAGCAGCTTAGGGACAGGGGGCCAATACGAGCAGTACTTC.

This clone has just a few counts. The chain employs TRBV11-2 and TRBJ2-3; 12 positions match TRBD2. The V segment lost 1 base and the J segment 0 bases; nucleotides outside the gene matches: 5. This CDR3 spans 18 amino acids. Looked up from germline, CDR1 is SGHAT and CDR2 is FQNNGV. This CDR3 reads CASSLVLAGGTSTDTQYF. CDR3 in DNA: TGTGCCAGCAGCTTAGTCCTAGCGGGAGGGACTAGCACAGATACGCAGTATTTT.

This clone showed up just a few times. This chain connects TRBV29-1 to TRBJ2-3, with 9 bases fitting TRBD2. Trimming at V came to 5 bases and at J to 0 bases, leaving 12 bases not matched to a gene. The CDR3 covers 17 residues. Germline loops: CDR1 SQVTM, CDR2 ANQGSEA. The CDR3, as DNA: TGCAGCGTTTTAGCGGGAGTGTCACTATTAAGCACAGATACGCAGTATTTT. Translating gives CSVLAGVSLLSTDTQYF.

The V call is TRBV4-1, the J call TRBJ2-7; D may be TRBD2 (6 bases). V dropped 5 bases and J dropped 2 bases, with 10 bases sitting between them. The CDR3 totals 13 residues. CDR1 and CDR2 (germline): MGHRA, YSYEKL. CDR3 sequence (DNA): TGCGCCAGCAGCGCGGGACCTACCTACGAGCAGTACTTC. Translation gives CASSAGPTYEQYF.

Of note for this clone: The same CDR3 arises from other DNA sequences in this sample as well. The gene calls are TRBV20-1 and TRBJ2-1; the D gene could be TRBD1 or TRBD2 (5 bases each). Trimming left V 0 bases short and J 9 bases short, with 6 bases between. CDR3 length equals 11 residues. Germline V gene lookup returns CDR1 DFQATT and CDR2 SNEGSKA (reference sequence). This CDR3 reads CSARDGGEQFF. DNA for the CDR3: TGCAGTGCTAGAGATGGGGGTGAGCAGTTCTTC.

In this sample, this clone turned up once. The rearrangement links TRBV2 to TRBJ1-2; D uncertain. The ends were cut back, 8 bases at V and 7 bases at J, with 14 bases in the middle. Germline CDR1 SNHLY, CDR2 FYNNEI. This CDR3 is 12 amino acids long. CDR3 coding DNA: TGTGCCAGCGGTCGGGAGTTACCTGGCTACACCTTC. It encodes CASGRELPGYTF.

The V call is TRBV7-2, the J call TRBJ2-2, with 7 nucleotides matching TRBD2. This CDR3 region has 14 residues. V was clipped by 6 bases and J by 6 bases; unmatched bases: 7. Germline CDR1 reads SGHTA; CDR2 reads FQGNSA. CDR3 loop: CASSPTSVPGELFF. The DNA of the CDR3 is TGTGCCAGCAGTCCCACTAGCGTCCCCGGGGAGCTGTTTTTT.

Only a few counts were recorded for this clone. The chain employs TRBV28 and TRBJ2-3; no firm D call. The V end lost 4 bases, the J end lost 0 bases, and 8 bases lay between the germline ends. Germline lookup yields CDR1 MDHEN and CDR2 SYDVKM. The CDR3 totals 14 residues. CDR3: CASSSPTSTDTQYF. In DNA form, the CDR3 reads TGTGCCAGCAGTTCACCAACTAGCACAGATACGCAGTATTTT.

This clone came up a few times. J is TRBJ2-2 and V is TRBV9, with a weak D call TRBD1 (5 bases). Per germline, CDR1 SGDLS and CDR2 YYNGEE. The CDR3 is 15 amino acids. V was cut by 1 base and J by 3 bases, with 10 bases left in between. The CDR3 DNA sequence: TGTGCCAGCAGCGTAACAGGTTTGGACACCGGGGAGCTGTTTTTT. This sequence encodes CASSVTGLDTGELFF. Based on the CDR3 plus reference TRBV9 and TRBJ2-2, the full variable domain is DSGVTQTPKHLITATGQRVTLRCSPRSGDLSVYWYQQSLDQGLQFLIQYYNGEERAKGNILERFSAQQFPDLHSELNLSSLELGDSALYFCASSVTGLDTGELFFGEGSRLTVL.

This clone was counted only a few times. CDR3 DNA sequence: TGTGCCAGCGGCTCAACGGGTAACACCGGGGAGCTGTTTTTT. Protein: CASGSTGNTGELFF. The chain recombines TRBV7-9 with TRBJ2-2; D is unclear. There are 14 residues in the CDR3. The germline gives CDR1 SEHNR, CDR2 FQNEAQ (reference sequence). The V gene lost 8 bases and the J gene lost 2 bases, with 12 bases spanning the gap.

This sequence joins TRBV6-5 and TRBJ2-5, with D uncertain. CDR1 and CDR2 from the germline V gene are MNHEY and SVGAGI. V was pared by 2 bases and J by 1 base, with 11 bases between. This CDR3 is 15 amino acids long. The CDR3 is CASSYIGRSQETQYF. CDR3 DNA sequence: TGTGCCAGCAGTTACATCGGCCGGAGCCAAGAGACCCAGTACTTC.

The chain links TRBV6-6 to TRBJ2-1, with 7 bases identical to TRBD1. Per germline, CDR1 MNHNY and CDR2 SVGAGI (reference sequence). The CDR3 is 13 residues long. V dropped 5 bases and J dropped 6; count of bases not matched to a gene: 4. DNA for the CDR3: TGTGCCAGCAGTACAGGGGAAGTCAATGAGCAGTTCTTC. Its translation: CASSTGEVNEQFF.

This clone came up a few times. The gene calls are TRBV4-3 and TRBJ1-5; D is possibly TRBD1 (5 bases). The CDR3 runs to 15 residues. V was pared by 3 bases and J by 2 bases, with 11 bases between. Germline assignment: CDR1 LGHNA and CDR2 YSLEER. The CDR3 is CASSQTRTRNQPQHF. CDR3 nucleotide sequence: TGCGCCAGCAGCCAGACCCGGACACGCAATCAGCCCCAGCATTTT.

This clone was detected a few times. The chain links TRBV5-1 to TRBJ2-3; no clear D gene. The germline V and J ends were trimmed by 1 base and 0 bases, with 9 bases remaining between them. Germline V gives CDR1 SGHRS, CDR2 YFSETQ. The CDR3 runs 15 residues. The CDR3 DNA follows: TGCGCCAGCAGCTTGCTCCCTTCTAGCACAGATACGCAGTATTTT. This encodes CASSLLPSSTDTQYF. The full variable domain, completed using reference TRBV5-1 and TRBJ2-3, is KAGVTQTPRYLIKTRGQQVTLSCSPISGHRSVSWYQQTPGQGLQFLFEYFSETQRNKGNFPGRFSGRQFSNSRSEMNVSTLELGDSALYLCASSLLPSSTDTQYFGPGTRLTVL.

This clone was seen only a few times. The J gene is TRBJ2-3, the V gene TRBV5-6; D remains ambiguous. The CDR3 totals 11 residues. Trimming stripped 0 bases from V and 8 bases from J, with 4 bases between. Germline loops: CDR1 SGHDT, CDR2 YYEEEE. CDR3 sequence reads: CASSLGATQYF. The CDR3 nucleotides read TGTGCCAGCAGCTTGGGGGCTACGCAGTATTTT. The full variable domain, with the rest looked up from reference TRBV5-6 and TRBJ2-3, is DAGVTQSPTHLIKTRGQQVTLRCSPKSGHDTVSWYQQALGQGPQFIFQYYEEEERQRGNFPDRFSGHQFPNYSSELNVNALLLGDSALYLCASSLGATQYFGPGTRLTVL.